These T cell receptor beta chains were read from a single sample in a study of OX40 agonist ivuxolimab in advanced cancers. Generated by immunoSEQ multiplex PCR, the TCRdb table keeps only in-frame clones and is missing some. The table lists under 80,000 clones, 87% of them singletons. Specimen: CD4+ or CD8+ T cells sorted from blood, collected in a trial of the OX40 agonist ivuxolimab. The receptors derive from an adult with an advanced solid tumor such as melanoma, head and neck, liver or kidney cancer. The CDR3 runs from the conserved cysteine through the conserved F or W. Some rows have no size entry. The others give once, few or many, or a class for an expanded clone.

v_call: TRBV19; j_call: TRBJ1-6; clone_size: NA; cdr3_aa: CASTAGRSRTPLHF
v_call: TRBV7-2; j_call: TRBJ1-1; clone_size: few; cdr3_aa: CASHQGRGDTEAFF
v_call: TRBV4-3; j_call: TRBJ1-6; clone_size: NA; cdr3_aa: CASSQDSAGGNNSPLHF
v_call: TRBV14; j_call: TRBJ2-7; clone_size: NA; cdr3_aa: CASSQDSYEQYF
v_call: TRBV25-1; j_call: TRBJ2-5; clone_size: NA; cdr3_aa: CASSQGGTGRGTQYF
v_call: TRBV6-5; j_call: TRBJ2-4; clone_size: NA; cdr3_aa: CASSYEAGRGIQYF
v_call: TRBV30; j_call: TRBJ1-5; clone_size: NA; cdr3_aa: CAWSPLRGLPQHF
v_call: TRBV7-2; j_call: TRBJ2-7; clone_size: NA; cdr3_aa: CASSLALGPYEQYF
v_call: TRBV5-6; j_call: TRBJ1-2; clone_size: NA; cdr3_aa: CASSFTSVNYGYTF
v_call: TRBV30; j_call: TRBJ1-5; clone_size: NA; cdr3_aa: CAWSLRWETAQHF
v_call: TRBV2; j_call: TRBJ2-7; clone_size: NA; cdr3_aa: CASSEIYEQYF
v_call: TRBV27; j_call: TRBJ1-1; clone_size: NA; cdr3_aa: CASRPTANTEAFF
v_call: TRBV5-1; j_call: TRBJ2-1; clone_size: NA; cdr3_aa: CASSLGQGSRYNEQFF
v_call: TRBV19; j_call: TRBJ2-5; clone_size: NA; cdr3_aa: CASSIAQRWETQYF
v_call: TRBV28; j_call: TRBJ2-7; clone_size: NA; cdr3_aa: CASSLSTSGGYEQYF
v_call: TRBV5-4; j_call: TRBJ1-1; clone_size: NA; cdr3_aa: CASSLFTQGSEAFF
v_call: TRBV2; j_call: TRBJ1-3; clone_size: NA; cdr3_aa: CASRDWRGEAGNTIYF
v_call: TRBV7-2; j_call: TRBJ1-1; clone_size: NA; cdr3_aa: CASSFHGLNTEAFF
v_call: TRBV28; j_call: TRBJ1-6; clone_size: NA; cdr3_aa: CASSFIQAVTRDSPLHF
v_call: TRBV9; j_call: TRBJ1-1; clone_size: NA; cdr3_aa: CASSLGTGMNTEAFF
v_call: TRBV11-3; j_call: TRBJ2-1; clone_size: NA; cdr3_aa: CASSLRTDPGEQFF
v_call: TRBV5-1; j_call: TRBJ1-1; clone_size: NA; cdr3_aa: CASSLVGTVTEAFF